The entry below describes one TCR beta chain. The antigen is not known. This sample was included in a study of T-cell reconstitution after alpha-beta-depleted transplantation in children. Unique molecular identifiers were used in preparing the TCRbeta library. TCRdb fed the PCR reads into MiXCR, producing one record per CDR3 protein. The top ten hold around an eighth of the sample, which has 580,000 or so distinct CDR3 sequences, around 23% seen once. The germline CDR1 and CDR2 sequences are MGHDK and SYGVNS. The CDR3 runs to 12 residues. Study findings and constraints: It was surviving recipient T cells and thymic progenitors that gave some patients high TCRbeta diversity at day 60. Where alpha-beta T cells came from about two months after transplant was reportedly several hundred expanded graft clones. By one year post-transplant, T-cell counts and diversity largely arose from T cells that were newly produced.

The chain couples TRBV25-1 to TRBJ2-2; D is possibly TRBD2 (5 bases). Sequences were derived from PBMCs, mostly from graft donor cells, sampled 360 days after TCRalphabeta/CD19-depleted stem cell transplant. The sequence was obtained from a boy younger than two who had a stem cell transplant for acute myeloid leukemia, so the T cells may come from the graft donor. The CDR3 here is CVLKRVAGELFF. The CDR3, as DNA: TGTGTCCTTAAGAGGGTGGCCGGGGAGCTGTTTTTT.